This T cell receptor (beta chain) originates from a study of blood T cell dynamics during melanoma immunotherapy. Study outcomes and limitations: PBMC repertoires of eventual disease-control patients split at W3 into clonality or diversity gains.

This clone was seen only a few times. The antigen is undetermined. Germline assignment: CDR1 LNHDA and CDR2 SQIVND (reference sequence). The CDR3 length is 12 residues. V dropped 5 bases and J dropped 6 bases, with 10 bases sitting between them. The time point was: week 3, after first cycle of checkpoint inhibitor. Prior systemic cancer therapy, immunosuppressant use and other active malignancies excluded patients. Generated by immunoSEQ multiplex PCR, the TCRdb table keeps only in-frame clones and is missing some. This sample has about 11,000 clones; 89% occur once, and the top ten carry more than 20%.

The source was blood, collected from a patient treated with checkpoint blockade. The receptor was isolated from a human donor with melanoma. The gene calls are TRBV19 and TRBJ1-1; no firm D call. DNA for the CDR3: TGTGCCAGTAGTCTTCTCGGCTCTGAAGCTTTCTTT. It specifies CASSLLGSEAFF.